These 29 T cell receptor beta chains share one sample of origin, sequenced in a study of cytomegalovirus exposure and HLA in healthy donors (dated by TCRdb to about 2017). The protocol used for the library was the immunoSEQ multiplex PCR assay. The multiplex PCR relied on a mix of 60 forward primers for TCR Vbeta segments and 13 reverse primers for TCR Jbeta segments. TCRdb obtained this table from immuneACCESS and retained in-frame rearrangements with V and J assigned. These tables miss some clones; where compared with another copy, unresolved V genes account for less than half of the shortfall, and the remainder is unexplained. The sample table lists 100,000 to 150,000 clones, approximately 80% of them with a count of one. Jointly, the top ten make up under 5% of the sample. Specimen: PBMCs. These receptor sequences come from a male donor in good health and CMV-seropositive.

The chain links TRBV19 to TRBJ2-5, with unresolved D. V was pared by 0 bases and J by 1 base, with 6 bases between. The CDR3 has 14 amino acids. The V gene's germline CDR1 is LNHDA and CDR2 SQIVND (reference sequence). The CDR3 reads CASSIDGFQETQYF. DNA of the CDR3: TGTGCCAGTAGTATAGATGGCTTCCAAGAGACCCAGTACTTC.

The V and J genes are TRBV14 and TRBJ2-3, with D unclear. The length of the CDR3 is 11 residues. Trimming left V 5 bases short and J 4 bases short, with 4 bases between. Germline values: CDR1 SGHDN, CDR2 FVKESK. The CDR3 DNA reads TGTGCCAGCAGCTTCGCAGATACGCAGTATTTT. Its translation: CASSFADTQYF.

J is TRBJ1-5 and V is TRBV6-5; D may be TRBD1 (6 bases). The CDR3 has 14 residues. Germline CDR1 MNHEY, CDR2 SVGAGI. Trimming removed 6 bases at V and 3 bases at J, with 12 bases between. CDR3 in DNA: TGTGCCAGCAGCCGGACAGCTTTCAATCAGCCCCAGCATTTT. Its protein product is CASSRTAFNQPQHF.

This rearrangement joins TRBV7-9 to TRBJ2-1; unclear D gene. The CDR3 has 16 amino acids. Germline-derived CDR1 and CDR2 are SEHNR and FQNEAQ (reference sequence). Trimming cost V 4 bases and J 7 bases, with 20 bases left between them. The CDR3 region is CASSSSQNPPRNEQFF. Written as DNA, the CDR3 is TGTGCCAGCAGCTCCAGTCAAAACCCCCCGAGGAATGAGCAGTTCTTC.

The chain joins TRBV5-6 to TRBJ2-4, with 7 bases aligning to TRBD1. The CDR3 runs 15 residues. Germline lookup yields CDR1 SGHDT and CDR2 YYEEEE. V gave up 3 bases and J gave up 3 bases; unmatched junction bases: 6. CDR3 residues: CASSSGTDGKNIQYF. The CDR3 DNA sequence: TGTGCCAGCAGCTCAGGGACAGACGGCAAAAACATTCAGTACTTC.

The chain joins TRBV5-1 to TRBJ1-1; no clear D. V gave up 3 bases and J gave up 1 base, with 19 bases separating them. Looked up from germline, CDR1 is SGHRS and CDR2 is YFSETQ. The CDR3 spans 17 residues. CDR3 region: CASSSGRVAGSNTEAFF. CDR3 coding DNA: TGCGCCAGCAGCTCCGGACGGGTCGCGGGCTCGAACACTGAAGCTTTCTTT.

In this sample, this clone turned up a few times. The V and J genes are TRBV4-1 and TRBJ1-1; 11 bases agree with TRBD1. V dropped 5 bases and J dropped 4; count of bases not matched to a gene: 6. Per the germline V gene, CDR1 is MGHRA and CDR2 is YSYEKL. The CDR3 sequence is 15 residues long. This chain's CDR3 is CASSARTGGGTEAFF. The CDR3 nucleotides are TGCGCCAGCAGCGCGCGGACAGGGGGCGGCACTGAAGCTTTCTTT.

The genes are TRBV10-1 and TRBJ1-2; D perhaps matches TRBD1 (5 bases). This CDR3 is 12 amino acids long. Germline CDR1 is WNHNN and CDR2 is SYGVQD (reference sequence). Trimming stripped 8 bases from V and 3 bases from J, with 10 bases between. The DNA for the CDR3 is TGCGCCAGCCCAGGGTACCACTATGGCTACACCTTC. Residues: CASPGYHYGYTF.

The chain links TRBV19 to TRBJ2-1, with TRBD2 as a possible D gene (6 bases). The V gene's germline CDR1 is LNHDA and CDR2 SQIVND (reference sequence). This CDR3 comprises 15 residues. Trimming shortened V by 6 bases and J by 4 bases, and 16 bases separated the two germline ends. The CDR3 DNA is TGTGCCAGTAGCCAGGAGGGAATATCTTACAATGAGCAGTTCTTC. Amino acid sequence: CASSQEGISYNEQFF. The full variable domain, completed using reference TRBV19 and TRBJ2-1, is DGGITQSPKYLFRKEGQNVTLSCEQNLNHDAMYWYRQDPGQGLRLIYYSQIVNDFQKGDIAEGYSVSREKKESFPLTVTSAQKNPTAFYLCASSQEGISYNEQFFGPGTRLTVL.

The rearrangement uses TRBV6-1 and TRBJ1-2; D ambiguous. CDR3 length: 14 residues. The V end was cut by 7 bases, the J end by 9 bases, with 21 bases between. Germline V CDR1 and CDR2: MNHNS, SASEGT. CDR3 protein: CASTRLRADVRYTF. For the CDR3, the DNA is TGTGCCAGCACCCGGCTGAGGGCCGATGTCCGCTACACCTTC.

A note on this clone: One junction end disagrees with the germline gene, perhaps due to a read error. V is TRBV7-9 and J is TRBJ2-6; 9 nucleotides line up with TRBD1. In germline, CDR1 is SEHNR, CDR2 FQNEAQ (reference sequence). The CDR3 runs to 17 residues. The CDR3, as DNA: TGTGCCAGTCAGCCGGGACAGGGAAAGAATGGGGCCAACGGCCTGACTTTC. This encodes CASQPGQGKNGANGLTF. The whole variable domain, remainder taken from reference TRBV7-9 and TRBJ2-6, is DTGVSQNPRHKITKRGQNVTFRCDPISEHNRLYWYRQTLGQGPEFLTYFQNEAQLEKSRLLSDRFSAERPKGSFSTLEIQRTEQGDSAMYLCASQPGQGKNGANGLTFGAGSRLTVL.

CDR3 region: CASSPLPAGSTDTQYF. The DNA for the CDR3 is TGCGCCAGCAGCCCCCTCCCAGCGGGGAGCACAGATACGCAGTATTTT. The V call is TRBV5-1, the J call TRBJ2-3, with 7 bases identical to TRBD2. The V gene's germline CDR1 is SGHRS and CDR2 YFSETQ. Trimming took 4 bases from V and 0 from J; bases not matched to a gene: 8. The CDR3 sequence is 16 residues long.

The chain has TRBV18 and TRBJ2-1; D gene uncertain. The germline CDR1 and CDR2 sequences are KGHSH and LQKENI. The V end was cut by 4 bases, the J end by 2 bases, with 9 bases between. The CDR3 loop spans 14 amino acids. This CDR3 is CASSRDIAYNEQFF. The CDR3 coding sequence is TGTGCCAGCTCACGCGACATTGCCTACAATGAGCAGTTCTTC.

This clone has a handful of counts. The V gene is TRBV6-6, the J gene TRBJ1-1; 8 nucleotides align to TRBD1. The CDR3 is made up of 14 amino acids. The germline V gene has CDR1 MNHNY and CDR2 SVGAGI (reference sequence). V lost 6 bases and J lost 5; bases outside the gene matches: 8. The CDR3 loop is CASRHPRGRTEAFF. CDR3 bases: TGTGCCAGCAGACATCCCAGGGGGCGAACTGAAGCTTTCTTT.

This chain uses TRBV5-6 with TRBJ1-1; TRBD1 agrees at 7 bases. V shed 0 bases and J 6 bases; nucleotides not matched to a gene: 8. The CDR3 length is 15 residues. Germline-derived CDR1 and CDR2 are SGHDT and YYEEEE. CDR3 in DNA: TGTGCCAGCAGCTTGGCCGACAGGGTGGTCGCTGAAGCTTTCTTT. It is translated as CASSLADRVVAEAFF.

This rearrangement joins TRBV29-1 to TRBJ2-4; 7 bases fit TRBD2. Germline trimming cut 6 bases from V and 0 bases from J; bases unmatched to any gene: 11. The germline CDR1 and CDR2 sequences are SQVTM and ANQGSEA. The CDR3 has 16 amino acids. DNA for the CDR3: TGCAGCGTGGGCCAAGCTGCGGGGGTAGCCAAAAACATTCAGTACTTC. This translates into CSVGQAAGVAKNIQYF.

This chain connects TRBV29-1 to TRBJ2-5; D remains ambiguous. The germline CDR1 and CDR2 sequences are SQVTM and ANQGSEA. The CDR3 loop spans 11 amino acids. V was pared by 6 bases and J by 2 bases, with 7 bases between. The CDR3 nucleotides are TGCAGCGTCACTATTCAAGAGACCCAGTACTTC. Amino acids: CSVTIQETQYF.

To note about this clone: The sample contains more than one DNA sequence encoding this CDR3. The V and J genes are TRBV25-1 and TRBJ2-5; TRBD1 matches 10 bases. The length of the CDR3 is 14 residues. Losses at the gene ends were 6 bases for V and 3 bases for J; bases not matched to a gene: 4. CDR1 MGHDK and CDR2 SYGVNS come from the germline V gene. The CDR3: CASSLGQGEETQYF. CDR3 sequence (DNA): TGTGCCAGCAGCCTAGGACAGGGGGAAGAGACCCAGTACTTC.

Concerning this clone: At one boundary the junction diverges from the germline segment, which might be a read error. This rearrangement joins TRBV4-1 to TRBJ2-6; a weak D match, TRBD1 (6 bases). This CDR3 is 19 amino acids long. Germline V lookup: CDR1 MGHRA, CDR2 YSYEKL. In DNA form, the CDR3 reads TGCGCCAGCAGCCAAGAGGAAGATACAGGGCTGGTAGGGGCCAACGGCCTGACTTTC. Translation: CASSQEEDTGLVGANGLTF.

This chain connects TRBV5-1 to TRBJ1-1, with 8 bases fitting TRBD1. CDR1 is SGHRS, CDR2 YFSETQ, per germline. There are 17 residues in the CDR3. V lost 0 bases to trimming and J lost 4 bases; unmatched junction nucleotides: 11. The CDR3 bases are TGCGCCAGCAGCTTGGGACAGGGGACTCAGACGGGCACTGAAGCTTTCTTT. This translates into CASSLGQGTQTGTEAFF.

V gene TRBV5-4 combines with J gene TRBJ2-1; D is possibly TRBD1 (6 bases). Germline values: CDR1 SGHNT, CDR2 YYREEE (reference sequence). With 2 bases removed from V and 5 bases from J, the gap between germline ends came to 11 bases. The CDR3 is made up of 14 amino acids. CDR3 DNA sequence: TGTGCCAGCAGCTTCCAGGGGCAGGACAATGAGCAGTTCTTC. Its protein is CASSFQGQDNEQFF.

V usage is TRBV4-2 and J usage is TRBJ2-7, with 10 bases fitting TRBD1. There are 15 residues in the CDR3. With 1 base clipped from V and 2 bases from J, the junction kept 2 bases outside the gene matches. Germline CDR1 reads LGHNA; CDR2 reads YNFKEQ. The CDR3 DNA sequence: TGTGCCAGCAGCCAAGCCGGGACAGGGGCCTACGAGCAGTACTTC. This translates into CASSQAGTGAYEQYF.

This clone is a singleton in its sample. The rearrangement joins TRBV11-3 to TRBJ2-5; possibly TRBD2 for D (5 bases). Germline CDR1 reads SGHNT; CDR2 reads YENEEA. V was pared by 3 bases and J by 3 bases, with 8 bases between. The CDR3 has 13 residues. DNA of the CDR3: TGTGCCAGCAGCTTCGGGGTAGAAGAGACCCAGTACTTC. It is translated as CASSFGVEETQYF. Filled out from reference TRBV11-3 and TRBJ2-5, the complete variable domain reads EAGVVQSPRYKIIEKKQPVAFWCNPISGHNTLYWYLQNLGQGPELLIRYENEEAVDDSQLPKDRFSAERLKGVDSTLKIQPAELGDSAVYLCASSFGVEETQYFGPGTRLLVL.

The rearrangement links TRBV18 to TRBJ1-1; 7 bases match TRBD1. Germline trimming cut 3 bases from V and 3 bases from J; bases unmatched to any gene: 10. Germline V gene sequence: CDR1 KGHSH, CDR2 LQKENI. The CDR3 covers 16 residues. The CDR3 DNA reads TGTGCCAGCTCACCGGACAGGAGCCACGGGTACACTGAAGCTTTCTTT. Protein sequence: CASSPDRSHGYTEAFF.

As DNA, the CDR3 is TGTGCCAGCAGTTTCGGCCGACAGGGTCATAATTCACCCCTCCACTTT. Encoded protein: CASSFGRQGHNSPLHF. The chain has TRBV27 and TRBJ1-6; 7 nucleotides line up with TRBD1. The CDR3 length is 16 residues. V dropped 3 bases and J dropped 5; count of bases not matched to a gene: 7. Germline V gene sequence: CDR1 MNHEY, CDR2 SMNVEV (reference sequence).

This chain links TRBV7-9 with TRBJ1-1, with D unresolved. V was trimmed by 3 bases and J by 0 bases, leaving 11 bases between them. This CDR3 region has 15 residues. The V gene's germline CDR1 is SEHNR and CDR2 FQNEAQ (reference sequence). CDR3 sequence: CASSFSGLVNTEAFF. CDR3 in DNA: TGTGCCAGCAGCTTTTCTGGACTGGTGAACACTGAAGCTTTCTTT.

V is TRBV27 and J is TRBJ2-5; perhaps TRBD1 as D (6 bases). The J call is doubtful: the DNA matches TRBJ2-7 better. Germline CDR1 reads MNHEY; CDR2 reads SMNVEV (reference sequence). The CDR3 length is 14 residues. CDR3 region: CASSLQTGRYEQYF. The CDR3 DNA sequence: TGTGCCAGCAGTCTCCAGACAGGCCGCTACGAGCAGTACTTC.

Only a few counts were recorded for this clone. V is TRBV7-9 and J is TRBJ1-6, with D maybe TRBD1 (6 bases). The V and J ends lost 2 bases and 7 bases respectively, with 12 bases between them. CDR1 and CDR2 from the germline V gene are SEHNR and FQNEAQ (reference sequence). The CDR3 has 15 amino acids. CDR3 in amino acids: CASSLSTGYNSPLHF. CDR3 nucleotide sequence: TGTGCCAGCAGCTTAAGCACAGGGTACAATTCACCCCTCCACTTT.

This chain joins TRBV18 and TRBJ2-2; 9 bases are a match to TRBD1. Germline V lookup: CDR1 KGHSH, CDR2 LQKENI. V trimming: 3 bases; J trimming: 4 bases; junction bases outside the gene matches: 9. The CDR3 runs to 17 residues. CDR3 DNA sequence: TGTGCCAGCTCACCTTTACCGGGACAGGGAAGCACCGGGGAGCTGTTTTTT. Translating gives CASSPLPGQGSTGELFF.